This T cell receptor beta chain is drawn from a study of OX40 agonist ivuxolimab in advanced cancers. From germline, CDR1 is WSHSY and CDR2 SAAADI. The CDR3 is 12 residues long. Trimming removed 6 bases from V and 3 bases from J, with 7 bases in between. Sequenced by immunoSEQ multiplex PCR; TCRdb stores in-frame clones only, minus some. The sample holds 90,000 to 150,000 clones, around 89% seen once. This chain connects TRBV10-2 to TRBJ2-3; possibly TRBD2 for D (5 bases). Here the sequenced sample was CD4+ or CD8+ T cells sorted from blood, taken in a trial of the OX40 agonist ivuxolimab. The TCR sequence derives from an adult with an advanced solid tumor such as melanoma, head and neck, liver or kidney cancer. CDR3 sequence: CASSGETDTQYF. The CDR3 bases are TGCGCCAGCAGCGGGGAGACAGATACGCAGTATTTT.